This T cell receptor beta chain was recovered during a study of PD-1 and CTLA-4 blockade in melanoma. This table comes from immunoSEQ multiplex PCR, and its TCRdb copy is limited to in-frame clones, with some not included. In the table there are 20,000 to 25,000 clones, approximately 90% of which are singletons. The material sequenced was CD8+ T cells from peripheral blood, taken before anti-PD-1 treatment. This clonotype was sampled from a human donor with melanoma.

This CDR3 is CASSLGVTSTDTQYF. In nucleotides, the CDR3 is TGTGCCAGCAGTTTAGGGGTGACTAGCACAGATACGCAGTATTTT. The J gene is TRBJ2-3, the V gene TRBV5-5, with D perhaps TRBD1 (5 bases). The germline CDR1 and CDR2 sequences are SGHKS and YYEKEE (reference sequence). The CDR3 is 15 amino acids. V was cut by 5 bases and J by 0 bases, with 13 bases left in between.